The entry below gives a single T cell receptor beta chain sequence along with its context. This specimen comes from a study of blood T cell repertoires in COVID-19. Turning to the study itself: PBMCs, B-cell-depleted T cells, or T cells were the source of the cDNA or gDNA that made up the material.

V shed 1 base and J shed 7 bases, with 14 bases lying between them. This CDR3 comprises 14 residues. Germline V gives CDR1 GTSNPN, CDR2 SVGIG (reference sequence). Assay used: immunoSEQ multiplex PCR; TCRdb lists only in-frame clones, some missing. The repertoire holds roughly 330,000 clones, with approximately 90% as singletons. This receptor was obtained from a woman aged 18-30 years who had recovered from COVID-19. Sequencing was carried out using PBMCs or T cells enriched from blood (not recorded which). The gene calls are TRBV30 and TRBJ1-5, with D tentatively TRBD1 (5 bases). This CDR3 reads CAWSEGLGGQPQHF. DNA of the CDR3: TGTGCCTGGAGTGAGGGGTTGGGGGGACAGCCCCAGCATTTT.